Listed here are 6 T cell receptor beta chains from one sample, sequenced in a study of molecular identifiers for immune sequencing clone quantification. In TCRdb, the PCR reads were re-called with MiXCR into one record per CDR3 protein. In the table there are about 640,000 distinct CDR3 sequences, around 20% of which are singletons. Source material: naive CD8+ T cells from blood, with Jurkat cell RNA spiked in. As to subset: FACS-sorted CD8+CD4-CCR7+CD45RA+ naive T cells. Receptor source: a human donor in good health. Some libraries in this study had Jurkat cell RNA spiked in.

A few counts support this clonotype. The junction and the germline gene differ at one end; a read error may be behind it. The chain is built from TRBV10-2 and TRBJ2-3, with a tentative D call TRBD1 (5 bases). CDR1 and CDR2 from the germline V gene are WSHSY and SAAADI. The CDR3 is 14 amino acids. CDR3 loop: CASSSDRSTDAQYF. The CDR3 coding sequence is TGCGCCAGCAGTTCCGACAGAAGCACAGATGCGCAGTATTTT.

The rearrangement joins TRBV27 to TRBJ2-2, with D possibly being TRBD2 (6 bases). V lost 7 bases, J lost 4 bases, and 16 bases lay in between. Germline CDR1 is MNHEY and CDR2 is SMNVEV (reference sequence). The CDR3 extends over 15 amino acids. The CDR3 region is CASKGGPEGTGELFF. The DNA of the CDR3 is TGTGCCAGCAAAGGAGGGCCGGAGGGCACCGGGGAGCTGTTTTTT.

This clonotype was seen ten or more times. The chain is built from TRBV6-1 and TRBJ2-3; D is possibly TRBD2 (5 bases). Trimming stripped 1 base from V and 6 bases from J, with 17 bases between. Germline CDR1 and CDR2: MNHNS and SASEGT. The CDR3 extends over 16 amino acids. CDR3 loop: CASSEEVASLFDTQYF. The DNA for the CDR3 is TGTGCCAGCAGTGAAGAGGTAGCGAGCCTTTTCGATACGCAGTATTTT.

This clonotype was observed at least ten times. This chain uses TRBV2 with TRBJ1-2; 8 positions agree with TRBD1. Germline V lookup: CDR1 SNHLY, CDR2 FYNNEI. This CDR3 has 16 amino acids. With 0 bases clipped from V and 0 bases from J, the junction kept 3 bases outside the gene matches. The CDR3 loop is CASSEAGQAPNYGYTF. The CDR3 DNA follows: TGTGCCAGCAGTGAAGCGGGACAGGCGCCTAACTATGGCTACACCTTC.

This clonotype was seen only a few times. The chain employs TRBV7-9 and TRBJ2-4; TRBD1 matches 8 bases. Germline V CDR1 and CDR2: SEHNR, FQNEAQ (reference sequence). The CDR3 consists of 18 residues. V was pared by 1 base and J by 1 base, with 9 bases of the junction left unmatched. The CDR3 DNA reads as TGTGCCAGCAGCTTAGATGACAGGGGTTTCTGGGCCAAAAACATTCAGTACTTC. Its translation: CASSLDDRGFWAKNIQYF.

Ten or more counts support this clonotype. The chain uses TRBV7-6 and TRBJ2-7; TRBD1 might be the D (5 bases). CDR1 and CDR2 (germline): SGHVS, FNYEAQ. Trimming took 5 bases from V and 4 from J, leaving 15 bases between them. The CDR3 sequence is 14 residues long. The CDR3 loop reads CASSLGDSVYEQYF. The CDR3 nucleotides are TGTGCCAGCAGCCTCGGCGACAGTGTTTACGAGCAGTACTTC.